The 2 T cell receptor beta chains reported below all come from one sample, sequenced in a study of blood T cell repertoires in COVID-19. Method: immunoSEQ multiplex PCR; TCRdb's copy keeps in-frame clones and lacks some. Of roughly 100,000 clones listed, around 90% are singletons. Sequencing was done on a sample of peripheral blood. These receptors originate from an elderly man with acute or convalescent COVID-19.

This chain joins TRBV5-1 and TRBJ1-4; D remains ambiguous. Germline V gene sequence: CDR1 SGHRS, CDR2 YFSETQ. The length of the CDR3 is 15 residues. Trimming stripped 1 base from V and 8 bases from J, with 15 bases between. The CDR3 region is CASSLLGADREKLFF. The CDR3, as DNA: TGCGCCAGCAGCTTGCTGGGTGCGGATCGAGAAAAACTGTTTTTT.

V usage is TRBV6-5 and J usage is TRBJ1-4, with D perhaps matching TRBD1 (6 bases). There are 15 residues in the CDR3. Germline assignment: CDR1 MNHEY and CDR2 SVGAGI. The V end lost 4 bases, the J end lost 4 bases, and 13 bases lay between the germline ends. The CDR3 bases are TGTGCCAGCAGTTTTACAGGGCTTATTAATGAAAAACTGTTTTTT. Translating it yields CASSFTGLINEKLFF.